Each of the 14 T cell receptor beta chains below was sequenced from the same sample in a study of PD-1 blockade in classical Hodgkin lymphoma. Each patient's relapse followed autologous stem cell transplantation, and brentuximab vedotin exposure varied. Data came from immunoSEQ multiplex PCR; TCRdb stores just in-frame clones and leaves some out. The sample has 1,500 to 2,500 clones; about four fifths are singletons. The sample here was peripheral blood mononuclear cells (PBMCs), taken at baseline. Source of these receptors: a human donor with classical Hodgkin lymphoma.

The chain carries TRBV7-9 and TRBJ1-3; D possibly corresponds to TRBD1 (5 bases). CDR3 size: 16 residues. The V gene lost 0 bases and the J gene lost 4 bases, with 13 bases spanning the gap. Germline V gene sequence: CDR1 SEHNR, CDR2 FQNEAQ (reference sequence). The CDR3 DNA follows: TGTGCCAGCAGCTTAGCGGGCAGGGTTTTAGGAAACACCATATATTTT. Translation gives CASSLAGRVLGNTIYF.

This clone is a singleton in its sample. Mismatch with germline at one junction end may stem from a read error. The chain carries TRBV19 and TRBJ1-4; 8 nucleotides match TRBD1. From germline, CDR1 is LNHDA and CDR2 SQIVND (reference sequence). CDR3 length equals 15 residues. The CDR3 nucleotides read TGTGCCAGTAGTATCCGCAGGGGGCAGGATGAGAAACTGTTTTTT. This sequence encodes CASSIRRGQDEKLFF.

The chain uses TRBV6-5 and TRBJ1-1, with unresolved D. This CDR3 is built from 12 residues. Deletions cut 5 bases from V and 6 bases from J, with 10 bases between. Germline V gene lookup returns CDR1 MNHEY and CDR2 SVGAGI. The CDR3 sequence is CASSPPTSEAFF. CDR3 in DNA: TGTGCCAGCAGTCCCCCCACGTCTGAAGCTTTCTTT.

The rearrangement uses TRBV4-3 and TRBJ2-5, with a tentative D call TRBD2 (5 bases). The CDR3 totals 15 residues. V gave up 0 bases and J gave up 4 bases, with 12 bases separating them. Germline CDR1 and CDR2: LGHNA and YSLEER. CDR3 in DNA: TGCGCCAGCAGCCAAGAAGGACTCAGCGGAGAGACCCAGTACTTC. It codes for CASSQEGLSGETQYF.

This chain links TRBV19 with TRBJ1-2; D possibly corresponds to TRBD1 (5 bases). The germline CDR1 and CDR2 sequences are LNHDA and SQIVND (reference sequence). CDR3 size: 9 residues. CDR3 loop: CGGGYGYTF. CDR3 bases: TGTGGCGGGGGCTATGGCTACACCTTC.

There are a few counts of this clone. The chain is built from TRBV7-3 and TRBJ2-1; TRBD1 aligns across 8 bases. Trimming removed 2 bases from V and 6 bases from J; junction bases left unmatched: 6. This CDR3 has 15 amino acids. The germline CDR1 and CDR2 sequences are SGHTA and FQGTGA. The CDR3 bases are TGTGCCAGCAGCTTAGGGACAGGTTGGTCCAATGAGCAGTTCTTC. Encoded protein: CASSLGTGWSNEQFF.

The V gene is TRBV7-2, the J gene TRBJ1-1; 12 positions agree with TRBD1. This CDR3 has 17 residues. V shed 3 bases, J shed 0 bases, and the junction held 5 bases outside the gene matches. Per germline, CDR1 SGHTA and CDR2 FQGNSA. The CDR3 loop is CASSFVGTGGVNTEAFF. The DNA for the CDR3 is TGTGCCAGCAGCTTCGTCGGGACAGGGGGCGTGAACACTGAAGCTTTCTTT.

The V gene is TRBV15, the J gene TRBJ1-4; D unclear. CDR1 is LNHNV and CDR2 is YYDKDF in the germline V gene (reference sequence). V gave up 0 bases and J gave up 4 bases, with 9 bases separating them. This CDR3 has 15 residues. The CDR3 coding sequence is TGTGCCACCAGCAGAGATGCAGAACGTAATGAAAAACTGTTTTTT. Protein sequence: CATSRDAERNEKLFF.

The genes are TRBV14 and TRBJ2-2; D is unclear. CDR3 size: 14 residues. The germline gives CDR1 SGHDN, CDR2 FVKESK. V was cut by 0 bases and J by 6 bases, with 8 bases left in between. The CDR3 region is CASSQDLGSGELFF. In DNA, the CDR3 is TGTGCCAGCAGCCAAGATCTGGGGTCCGGGGAGCTGTTTTTT. The entire variable domain, with the rest obtained from reference TRBV14 and TRBJ2-2, is as follows: EAGVTQFPSHSVIEKGQTVTLRCDPISGHDNLYWYRRVMGKEIKFLLHFVKESKQDESGMPNNRFLAERTGGTYSTLKVQPAELEDSGVYFCASSQDLGSGELFFGEGSRLTVL.

The table lists this clone with a count of one. The chain has TRBV7-2 and TRBJ1-5; no clear D gene. The germline gives CDR1 SGHTA, CDR2 FQGNSA. The CDR3 length is 12 residues. V dropped 5 bases and J dropped 4 bases, with 6 bases sitting between them. In nucleotides, the CDR3 is TGTGCCAGCAGCCTTGGGAATCAGCCCCAGCATTTT. Its translation: CASSLGNQPQHF.

This clone was recorded a few times. This rearrangement joins TRBV9 to TRBJ1-1; D uncertain. V lost 0 bases and J lost 1, with 4 bases in between. The germline gives CDR1 SGDLS, CDR2 YYNGEE. The CDR3 has 13 amino acids. Here the CDR3 reads CASSVAGNTEAFF. The CDR3 region has the DNA TGTGCCAGCAGCGTAGCAGGGAACACTGAAGCTTTCTTT.

This chain uses TRBV14 with TRBJ1-1; unclear D gene. The V end lost 0 bases, the J end lost 5 bases, and 7 bases lay between the germline ends. From germline, CDR1 is SGHDN and CDR2 FVKESK. CDR3 length: 13 amino acids. The CDR3 loop reads CASSQDLGTEAFF. CDR3 in DNA: TGTGCCAGCAGCCAAGATCTCGGAACTGAAGCTTTCTTT.

The gene calls are TRBV7-2 and TRBJ2-3; D unclear. V gave up 4 bases and J gave up 2 bases, with 10 bases separating them. The germline gives CDR1 SGHTA, CDR2 FQGNSA. This CDR3 spans 14 amino acids. CDR3 sequence (DNA): TGTGCCAGCAGCTCCCGAATGAACACAGATACGCAGTATTTT. As protein: CASSSRMNTDTQYF.

The CDR3 region is CASSSRDRVTGELFF. The CDR3 nucleotides are TGTGCCAGCAGCTCCCGGGACAGGGTCACCGGGGAGCTGTTTTTT. The J gene is TRBJ2-2, the V gene TRBV5-8; 9 nucleotides line up with TRBD1. The CDR3 has 15 residues. After removal of 3 bases from V and 4 bases from J, the junction contained 4 bases not matched to a gene. CDR1 and CDR2 (germline): SGHTS, YDEGEE.